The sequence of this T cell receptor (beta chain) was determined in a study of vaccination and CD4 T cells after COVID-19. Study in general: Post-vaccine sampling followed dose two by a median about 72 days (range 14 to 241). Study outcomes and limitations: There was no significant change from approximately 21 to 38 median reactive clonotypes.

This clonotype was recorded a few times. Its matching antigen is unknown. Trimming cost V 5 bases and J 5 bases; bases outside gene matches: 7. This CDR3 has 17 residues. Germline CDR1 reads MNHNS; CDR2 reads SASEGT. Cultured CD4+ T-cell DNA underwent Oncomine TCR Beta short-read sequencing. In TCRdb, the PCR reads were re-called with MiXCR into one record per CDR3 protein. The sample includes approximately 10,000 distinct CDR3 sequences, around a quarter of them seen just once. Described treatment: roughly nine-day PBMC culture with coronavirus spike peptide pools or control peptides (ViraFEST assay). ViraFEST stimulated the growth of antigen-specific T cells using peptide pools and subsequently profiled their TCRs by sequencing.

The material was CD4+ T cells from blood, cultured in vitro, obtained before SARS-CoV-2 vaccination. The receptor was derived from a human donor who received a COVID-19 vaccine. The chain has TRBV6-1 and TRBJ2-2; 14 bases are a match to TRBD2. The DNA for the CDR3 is TGTGCCAGCAGTCGACTAGCGGGGGGGCCGGGGACCGGGGAGCTGTTTTTT. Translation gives CASSRLAGGPGTGELFF.